This T cell receptor beta chain stems from a study of human T cells and chemical hapten exposure. Study background: From small differences in pooled library volume came most of the variation in per-sample TCR yields.

From the RACE reads, TCRdb called clonotypes with MiXCR, one entry per CDR3 protein. The sample shows about 62,000 distinct CDR3 sequences, around 7% of them seen only once. As to time point: pre-sensitization, week 0. Treatment indicated: therapeutic diphenylcyclopropenone sensitization with weekly scalp DPC. Blood, whole and unfractionated, served as the source for total RNA extraction. Germline V CDR1 and CDR2: DFQATT, SNEGSKA (reference sequence). Germline trimming cut 3 bases from V and 7 bases from J; bases unmatched to any gene: 10. The CDR3 is made up of 14 amino acids. In this sample, this clonotype turned up many times.

This TCR came from a woman aged 30 to 39 with alopecia areata. Some clones in this sample may be carry-over from other donors' samples. The sample in question was whole blood, obtained in connection with sensitization to the hapten diphenylcyclopropenone (DPC). The genes are TRBV20-1 and TRBJ2-7; 9 bases align to TRBD2. CDR3 in DNA: TGCAGTGCTAGTCCCGGACTAGCGCTGGGTGAGCAGTACTTC. Protein product: CSASPGLALGEQYF.